The next 26 T cell receptor beta chains were all read from a single sample in a study of cytomegalovirus exposure and HLA in healthy donors. Use of 60 Vbeta and 13 Jbeta primers characterized the PCR. Using immunoSEQ multiplex PCR, the repertoire was profiled, and TCRdb retains in-frame clones only, with some absent. The sample lists 100,000 to 150,000 clones, roughly 77% occurring once. Sequencing was performed on PBMCs. These receptors were taken from a middle-aged woman in good health and CMV-seropositive.

The V and J genes are TRBV19 and TRBJ2-7, with D perhaps matching TRBD2 (5 bases). This CDR3 is 13 amino acids long. The V and J ends lost 5 bases and 3 bases respectively, with 11 bases between them. CDR1 and CDR2 from the germline V gene are LNHDA and SQIVND (reference sequence). CDR3: CASSEGIGYEQYF. The CDR3 region has the DNA TGTGCCAGTAGTGAGGGAATTGGCTACGAGCAGTACTTC.

This clone was seen a handful of times. The chain combines TRBV2 with TRBJ1-1, with D perhaps matching TRBD1 (6 bases). V dropped 3 bases and J dropped 8 bases, with 10 bases sitting between them. The CDR3 runs to 12 residues. CDR1 SNHLY and CDR2 FYNNEI come from the germline V gene. The CDR3 loop reads CASSEAGQEAFF. The CDR3, as DNA: TGTGCCAGCAGTGAGGCCGGACAGGAAGCTTTCTTT.

The CDR3 spells CASSNRGDYGYTF. CDR3 coding DNA: TGTGCCAGCAGTAACAGGGGTGACTATGGCTACACCTTC. The chain couples TRBV6-1 to TRBJ1-2; 7 nucleotides align to TRBD1. In germline, CDR1 is MNHNS, CDR2 SASEGT. V lost 5 bases to trimming and J lost 3 bases; unmatched junction nucleotides: 3. The CDR3 has 13 residues.

The rearrangement joins TRBV7-6 to TRBJ2-1; 7 bases line up with TRBD2. The trim removed 5 bases at V and 2 bases at J, leaving 15 bases unmatched. The germline CDR1 and CDR2 sequences are SGHVS and FNYEAQ. This CDR3 has 18 residues. CDR3 in amino acids: CASSNPTSTSRAYNEQFF. In DNA form, the CDR3 reads TGTGCCAGCAGCAACCCGACTAGCACCTCTAGGGCCTACAATGAGCAGTTCTTC.

The chain recombines TRBV28 with TRBJ1-1; D is perhaps TRBD1 (5 bases). In germline, CDR1 is MDHEN, CDR2 SYDVKM. This CDR3 is 11 amino acids long. Trimming shortened V by 7 bases and J by 6 bases, and 9 bases separated the two germline ends. The CDR3 bases are TGTGCCAGCATTGGGACTTCTGAAGCTTTCTTT. Translation gives CASIGTSEAFF.

The chain joins TRBV5-6 to TRBJ1-5, with D perhaps TRBD1 (6 bases). Trimming left V 2 bases short and J 7 bases short, with 10 bases between. CDR3 length: 13 residues. Per the germline V gene, CDR1 is SGHDT and CDR2 is YYEEEE. The CDR3 reads CASSFYRDQPQHF. As DNA, the CDR3 is TGTGCCAGCAGCTTTTACAGGGACCAGCCCCAGCATTTT.

The chain joins TRBV9 to TRBJ1-1; D is uncertain. This CDR3 contains 14 residues. Germline values: CDR1 SGDLS, CDR2 YYNGEE. The V gene lost 3 bases and the J gene lost 3 bases, with 12 bases spanning the gap. The CDR3 protein is CASSARVTDTEAFF. In DNA form, the CDR3 reads TGTGCCAGCAGCGCGAGGGTAACGGACACTGAAGCTTTCTTT.

V gene TRBV7-9 combines with J gene TRBJ1-6; D gene uncertain. V was trimmed by 4 bases and J by 5 bases, leaving 18 bases between them. This CDR3 comprises 17 residues. The V gene's germline CDR1 is SEHNR and CDR2 FQNEAQ (reference sequence). CDR3 bases: TGTGCCAGCAGCTCGCCAAAAATCGGGAGAGATAATTCACCCCTCCACTTT. It codes for CASSSPKIGRDNSPLHF.

The gene calls are TRBV21-1 and TRBJ1-2. TRBV21-1 is labeled a pseudogene. The CDR3 sequence is 14 residues long. CDR3 in amino acids: CASSKSGENYGYTF. CDR3 nucleotides: TGTGCCAGCAGCAAATCGGGAGAGAACTATGGCTACACCTTC.

CDR3 DNA: TGTGCCATCAGTGAGTCGACAGGGGAAGAGACCCAGTACTTC. It encodes CAISESTGEETQYF. J is TRBJ2-5 and V is TRBV10-3; 8 nucleotides match TRBD1. The CDR3 contains 14 residues. V dropped 0 bases and J dropped 3; count of bases not matched to a gene: 0. Germline-derived CDR1 and CDR2 are ENHRY and SYGVKD.

The V call is TRBV6-4, the J call TRBJ2-1, with 16 bases identical to TRBD2. CDR3 size: 17 residues. The ends lost 5 bases at V and 2 bases at J; junction bases unmatched: 3. Germline values: CDR1 MRHNA, CDR2 SNTAGT. The CDR3 protein is CASSRGTSGGAYNEQFF. In nucleotides, the CDR3 is TGTGCCAGCAGTCGCGGGACTAGCGGGGGGGCCTACAATGAGCAGTTCTTC.

The chain uses TRBV7-9 and TRBJ2-1; 9 nucleotides align to TRBD2. V lost 5 bases, J lost 2 bases, and 7 bases stayed unmatched. Germline CDR1 and CDR2: SEHNR and FQNEAQ (reference sequence). This CDR3 comprises 16 residues. Here the CDR3 DNA reads TGTGCCAGCAGCGGCACGGGGACTAGCACCTACAATGAGCAGTTCTTC. This gives the protein CASSGTGTSTYNEQFF.

The chain employs TRBV27 and TRBJ2-1, with TRBD2 identical over 10 bases. Germline values: CDR1 MNHEY, CDR2 SMNVEV (reference sequence). The CDR3 totals 18 residues. The V gene end was trimmed by 2 bases and the J gene end by 4 bases; junction bases not matched to a gene: 11. Here the CDR3 reads CASSLSLAGDVFYNEQFF. CDR3 DNA sequence: TGTGCCAGCAGTTTAAGCCTAGCGGGAGACGTCTTTTACAATGAGCAGTTCTTC.

J is TRBJ2-5 and V is TRBV25-1; D is unresolved. The CDR3 loop spans 15 amino acids. Per germline, CDR1 MGHDK and CDR2 SYGVNS. Trimming removed 9 bases from V and 2 bases from J, with 19 bases in between. The CDR3 protein is CARPSDRLHQETQYF. The DNA of the CDR3 is TGTGCCAGACCGTCCGACCGACTTCATCAAGAGACCCAGTACTTC.

V usage is TRBV27 and J usage is TRBJ1-2, with 9 bases fitting TRBD1. This CDR3 has 13 residues. Germline-derived CDR1 and CDR2 are MNHEY and SMNVEV (reference sequence). The ends lost 4 bases at V and 7 bases at J; junction bases unmatched: 4. The CDR3 DNA reads TGTGCCAGCAGTTGGACAGGGGTTTCTGGCTACACCTTC. Its protein product is CASSWTGVSGYTF.

The V gene is TRBV28, the J gene TRBJ2-1, with unresolved D. Germline lookup yields CDR1 MDHEN and CDR2 SYDVKM. The V end lost 2 bases, the J end lost 4 bases, and 6 bases lay between the germline ends. This CDR3 contains 13 residues. CDR3 amino acids: CASSLVRYNEQFF. As DNA, the CDR3 is TGTGCCAGCAGTTTAGTCAGGTACAATGAGCAGTTCTTC. Full variable domain (remainder filled in from reference TRBV28 and TRBJ2-1): DVKVTQSSRYLVKRTGEKVFLECVQDMDHENMFWYRQDPGLGLRLIYFSYDVKMKEKGDIPEGYSVSREKKERFSLILESASTNQTSMYLCASSLVRYNEQFFGPGTRLTVL.

The rearrangement joins TRBV7-8 to TRBJ2-7, with 7 positions matching TRBD1. This CDR3 region has 13 residues. The germline V gene has CDR1 SGHVS and CDR2 FQNEAQ. The V gene end was trimmed by 5 bases and the J gene end by 7 bases; junction bases not matched to a gene: 8. The CDR3 loop reads CASSPTTGEEQYF. DNA of the CDR3: TGTGCCAGCAGCCCCACCACAGGGGAAGAGCAGTACTTC.

The chain uses TRBV11-2 and TRBJ2-7; D is unclear. The CDR3 consists of 13 residues. V lost 2 bases and J 6 bases, leaving 11 bases between the germline ends. Per the germline V gene, CDR1 is SGHAT and CDR2 is FQNNGV. The CDR3 DNA follows: TGTGCCAGCAGCTTAAATGGGCAGTCCGAGCAGTACTTC. Protein product: CASSLNGQSEQYF. The entire variable domain, with the rest obtained from reference TRBV11-2 and TRBJ2-7, is as follows: EAGVAQSPRYKIIEKRQSVAFWCNPISGHATLYWYQQILGQGPKLLIQFQNNGVVDDSQLPKDRFSAERLKGVDSTLKIQPAKLEDSAVYLCASSLNGQSEQYFGPGTRLTVT.

The chain couples TRBV6-5 to TRBJ2-7; the match to TRBD1 covers 7 bases. Germline trimming cut 5 bases from V and 5 bases from J; bases unmatched to any gene: 9. CDR1 is MNHEY, CDR2 SVGAGI, per germline. This CDR3 contains 14 residues. CDR3 bases: TGTGCCAGCAGTGCCGACAGGGCGGGCGACGAGCAGTACTTC. Translation gives CASSADRAGDEQYF.

This clone was observed once. V and J are TRBV6-1 and TRBJ1-1; 7 bases map to TRBD1. CDR3 length: 15 residues. CDR1 and CDR2 (germline): MNHNS, SASEGT. The junction had 16 bases not matched to a gene; V was cut back by 4 bases and J by 11 bases. The DNA of the CDR3 is TGTGCCAGCAGTGCTACCGGGACAGCCCCCGAGCCGGCTTTCTTT. Translating gives CASSATGTAPEPAFF.

This chain connects TRBV28 to TRBJ1-2; 8 bases fit TRBD1. The CDR3 has 14 residues. Trimming took 3 bases from V and 4 from J; bases not matched to a gene: 4. CDR1 is MDHEN and CDR2 is SYDVKM in the germline V gene. The CDR3 nucleotides are TGTGCCAGCAGTTTGGACAGGGTAGTCTATGGCTACACCTTC. Translation gives CASSLDRVVYGYTF.

The rearrangement links TRBV5-6 to TRBJ2-6, with 7 bases identical to TRBD1. The germline V gene has CDR1 SGHDT and CDR2 YYEEEE. The CDR3 is made up of 17 amino acids. V trimming: 0 bases; J trimming: 0 bases; junction bases outside the gene matches: 3. The CDR3 here is CASSLEGASSGANVLTF. The CDR3, as DNA: TGTGCCAGCAGCTTGGAGGGGGCCAGCTCTGGGGCCAACGTCCTGACTTTC. Full variable domain (remainder filled in from reference TRBV5-6 and TRBJ2-6): DAGVTQSPTHLIKTRGQQVTLRCSPKSGHDTVSWYQQALGQGPQFIFQYYEEEERQRGNFPDRFSGHQFPNYSSELNVNALLLGDSALYLCASSLEGASSGANVLTFGAGSRLTVL.

J is TRBJ1-1 and V is TRBV29-1; TRBD1 matches 7 bases. CDR3 length: 18 amino acids. Trimming cost V 0 bases and J 5 bases; bases outside gene matches: 18. Germline assignment: CDR1 SQVTM and CDR2 ANQGSEA. CDR3 loop: CSVEDKLAGPYRGTEAFF. The CDR3 DNA sequence: TGCAGCGTTGAAGATAAGTTAGCGGGGCCCTACAGGGGAACTGAAGCTTTCTTT.

The chain recombines TRBV10-2 with TRBJ2-5, with 9 nucleotides matching TRBD1. CDR1 is WSHSY, CDR2 SAAADI, per germline. J was trimmed by 1 base and V by 6 bases; bases with no gene match: 3. The CDR3 consists of 14 residues. The CDR3 nucleotides are TGCGCCAGCAGCTGGACAGGGGTCCAAGAGACCCAGTACTTC. This codes for CASSWTGVQETQYF.

This rearrangement joins TRBV9 to TRBJ2-7, with unresolved D. Trimming pared 1 base from V and 5 bases from J, leaving 16 bases between. Looked up from germline, CDR1 is SGDLS and CDR2 is YYNGEE. The CDR3 is 15 amino acids. CDR3 nucleotide sequence: TGTGCCAGCAGCGTATCTGACACTTTAGTCCACGAGCAGTACTTC. Its translation is CASSVSDTLVHEQYF.

The chain combines TRBV5-5 with TRBJ2-2; 7 bases fit TRBD1. Germline lookup yields CDR1 SGHKS and CDR2 YYEKEE (reference sequence). After removal of 4 bases from V and 6 bases from J, the junction contained 9 bases not matched to a gene. The CDR3 is 15 amino acids. The CDR3 DNA sequence: TGTGCCAGCAGCATAGGGACAGTTTACGCCGGGGAGCTGTTTTTT. It specifies CASSIGTVYAGELFF.